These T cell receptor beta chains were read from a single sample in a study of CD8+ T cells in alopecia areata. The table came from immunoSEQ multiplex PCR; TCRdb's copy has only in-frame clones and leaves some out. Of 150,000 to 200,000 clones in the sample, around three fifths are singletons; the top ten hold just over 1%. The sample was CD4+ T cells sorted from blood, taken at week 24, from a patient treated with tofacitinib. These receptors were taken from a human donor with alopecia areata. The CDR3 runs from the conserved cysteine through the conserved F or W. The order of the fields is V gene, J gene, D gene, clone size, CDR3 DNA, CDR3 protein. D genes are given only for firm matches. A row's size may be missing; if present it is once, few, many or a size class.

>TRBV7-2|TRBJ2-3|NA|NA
TGTGCCAGCAGCCCGGCACTCCGGGGCCCAGATACGCAGTATTTT
CASSPALRGPDTQYF
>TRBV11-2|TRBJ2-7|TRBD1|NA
TGTGCCAGCAGCCCCTGGACAGGGAACGAGCAGTACTTC
CASSPWTGNEQYF
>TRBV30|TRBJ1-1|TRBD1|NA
TGTGCCTGGAGTGGACAGGGGGATGGGGCTTTCTTT
CAWSGQGDGAFF
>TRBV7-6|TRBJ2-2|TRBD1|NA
TGTGCCAGCAGTCATAGGGGGCGAGACGGGGAGCTGTTTTTT
CASSHRGRDGELFF
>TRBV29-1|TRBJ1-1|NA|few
TGCAGCGTTGCCAGGGGCGCTGAAGCTTTCTTT
CSVARGAEAFF
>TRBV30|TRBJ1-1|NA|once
TGTGCCTTTACAGAGAACACTGAAGCTTTCTTT
CAFTENTEAFF
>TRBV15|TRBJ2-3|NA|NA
TGTGCCACCAGCAGAGACGGGGCGACCGATACGCAGTATTTT
CATSRDGATDTQYF
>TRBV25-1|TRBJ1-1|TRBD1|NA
TGTGCCAGCCAGAAGACAGGGCTCACTGAAGCTTTCTTT
CASQKTGLTEAFF
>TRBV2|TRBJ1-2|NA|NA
TGTGCCAGCAGCAGCTTAGGGAATTATGGCTACACCTTC
CASSSLGNYGYTF
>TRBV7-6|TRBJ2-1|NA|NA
TGTGCCAGCAGCTTAGGAGGGTCAGGAGGCAATGAGCAGTTCTTC
CASSLGGSGGNEQFF
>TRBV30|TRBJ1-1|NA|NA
TGTGCCTGGAGTGCCCTGATGGCTGAAGCTTTCTTT
CAWSALMAEAFF
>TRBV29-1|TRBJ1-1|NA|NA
TGCAGCGTTGACAGGAACACTGAAGCTTTCTTT
CSVDRNTEAFF
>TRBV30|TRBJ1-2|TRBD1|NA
TGTGCCTGGAGTGTACTTCATCGGACAGGCTATGGCTACACCTTC
CAWSVLHRTGYGYTF
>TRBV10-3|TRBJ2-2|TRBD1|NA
TGTGCCAGCACTTCCGGGACAGAGTACACCGGGGAGCTGTTTTTT
CASTSGTEYTGELFF
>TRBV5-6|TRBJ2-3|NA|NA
TGTGCCAGCAGCTTGTTTCATGGCACAGATACGCAGTATTTT
CASSLFHGTDTQYF
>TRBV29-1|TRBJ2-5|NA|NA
TGCAGCGTCTATGACAGGATCCAAGAGACCCAGTACTTC
CSVYDRIQETQYF
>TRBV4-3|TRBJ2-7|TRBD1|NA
TGCGCCAGCAGCCACCGACAGGGGACCCCCTACGAGCAGTACTTC
CASSHRQGTPYEQYF
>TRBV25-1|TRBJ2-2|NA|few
TGTGCCAGCAGTGAAGTCGTGGTGGAGACCGGGGAGCTGTTTTTT
CASSEVVVETGELFF
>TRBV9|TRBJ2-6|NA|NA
TGTGCCAGCAGCGTTGGTGGGGGCTCCCTAGACTCTGGGGCCAACGTCCTGACTTTC
CASSVGGGSLDSGANVLTF
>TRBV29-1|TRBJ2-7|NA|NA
TGCAGCGTTGAATGGGAGCCAGCGAGCCAGCAGTACTTC
CSVEWEPASQQYF